This T cell receptor (beta chain) was identified during a study of blood T cell repertoires in COVID-19. Overall study: T cells, B-cell-depleted T cells, or PBMCs provided the cDNA or gDNA that served as material.

In the study's own analysis: Quantification of nucleated cells was approximated via reference gene primer amplification. Only in-frame clones appear in the TCRdb table, and some are missing; sequencing was by immunoSEQ multiplex PCR. The V and J calls and clone size come from that table; D and trimming were worked out from the DNA. The data hold approximately 15,000 clones, with around 77% observed a single time. V lost 7 bases and J 5 bases, leaving 11 bases between the germline ends. Germline lookup yields CDR1 SGHDN and CDR2 FVKESK. The CDR3 loop spans 12 amino acids. The chain employs TRBV14 and TRBJ2-5; TRBD1 might be the D (5 bases). The receptor comes from a human donor in a cohort sampled during active COVID-19. Sequenced input: peripheral blood. The CDR3 nucleotides are TGTGCCAGCAATTTGGGGCGCGAGACCCAGTACTTC. This translates into CASNLGRETQYF.